This T cell receptor beta chain is drawn from a study of identical twins. Germline V gene data show CDR1 as SEHNR and CDR2 as FQNEAQ (reference sequence). The CDR3 extends over 12 amino acids. A single record per CDR3 protein comes from TCRdb applying MiXCR to the 5' RACE reads. The sample has some 330,000 distinct CDR3 sequences, roughly 10% seen once. Notes on the study in general: The study reached conclusions through statistical analysis that was cross-sectional, not following the same donors. Abundant cord blood beta clonotypes carried fewer insertions; memory repertoires showed none. With beta out-of-frame sequences, excess sharing by twins was weaker.

Donors uniformly comprised healthy Caucasians. This clonotype was seen at least ten times. The antigen is unknown. The TCR was taken from a woman between 45 and 60 years old in good health. The V gene is TRBV7-9, the J gene TRBJ2-3; D uncertain. Sequencing was carried out using naive T cells sorted from blood. CDR3 sequence: CGRIEYTDTQYF. The CDR3 DNA reads as TGTGGACGCATAGAATACACAGATACGCAGTATTTT.